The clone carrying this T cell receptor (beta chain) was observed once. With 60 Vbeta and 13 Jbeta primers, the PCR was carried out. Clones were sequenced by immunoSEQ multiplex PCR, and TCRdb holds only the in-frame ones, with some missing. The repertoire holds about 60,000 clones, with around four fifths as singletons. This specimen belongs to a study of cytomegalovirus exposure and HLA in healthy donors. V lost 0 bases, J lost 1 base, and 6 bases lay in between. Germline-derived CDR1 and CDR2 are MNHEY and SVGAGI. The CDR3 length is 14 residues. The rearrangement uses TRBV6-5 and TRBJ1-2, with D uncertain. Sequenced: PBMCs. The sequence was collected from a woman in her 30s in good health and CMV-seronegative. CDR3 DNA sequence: TGTGCCAGCAGTTACTCCGCAGATAACTATGGCTACACCTTC. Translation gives CASSYSADNYGYTF.